The 10 T cell receptor beta chains reported below all come from one sample, sequenced in a study of T cell changes during pregnancy in multiple sclerosis. Repertoires were generated with immunoSEQ multiplex PCR, while TCRdb's copy carries only in-frame clones and drops some. The top ten clones hold 0.45% to 0.6% of a sample with tens of thousands of clones, 92% of them seen once. The starting material was CD4+ T cells from peripheral blood mononuclear cells, obtained after pregnancy. All receptors come from a female donor with multiple sclerosis, enrolled in a pregnancy study.

This CDR3 reads CASSSGQAVNEKLFF. For the CDR3, the DNA is TGTGCCAGCAGCTCAGGACAGGCCGTTAATGAAAAACTGTTTTTT. The V gene is TRBV7-9, the J gene TRBJ1-4; 7 bases are a match to TRBD1. Losses at the gene ends were 4 bases for V and 4 bases for J; bases not matched to a gene: 6. The CDR3 contains 15 residues. Looked up from germline, CDR1 is SEHNR and CDR2 is FQNEAQ (reference sequence).

The chain combines TRBV29-1 with TRBJ2-7, with D perhaps matching TRBD1 (5 bases). The V gene lost 4 bases and the J gene lost 0 bases, with 13 bases spanning the gap. The CDR3 is 14 residues long. Looked up from germline, CDR1 is SQVTM and CDR2 is ANQGSEA. The CDR3 loop is CSVGKGVSSYEQYF. The CDR3 nucleotides are TGCAGCGTTGGTAAAGGGGTAAGCTCCTACGAGCAGTACTTC.

This clone was counted a single time. The chain combines TRBV4-2 with TRBJ2-3; TRBD1 agrees at 8 bases. The germline CDR1 and CDR2 sequences are LGHNA and YNFKEQ. The CDR3 covers 16 residues. The J segment lost 0 bases and the V segment lost 3 bases, leaving 5 bases of the junction unmatched. The CDR3 nucleotides read TGTGCCAGCAGCCACGGACAGGGATTTAGCACAGATACGCAGTATTTT. Its protein is CASSHGQGFSTDTQYF.

J is TRBJ2-1 and V is TRBV7-2, with D possibly matching TRBD2 (7 bases). CDR3 size: 16 residues. Germline CDR1 and CDR2: SGHTA and FQGNSA. Trimming removed 3 bases from V and 8 bases from J, with 20 bases in between. CDR3 sequence (DNA): TGTGCCAGCAGCTTTACGGCGACTAGCAGGGGCGATGAGCAGTTCTTC. This sequence encodes CASSFTATSRGDEQFF.

The V and J genes are TRBV4-2 and TRBJ2-5; the match to TRBD2 covers 11 bases. With 4 bases clipped from V and 4 bases from J, the junction kept 5 bases outside the gene matches. Germline values: CDR1 LGHNA, CDR2 YNFKEQ. The CDR3 has 15 residues. CDR3 DNA sequence: TGTGCCAGCAGCCTAACTAGCGGGAGCACAGAGACCCAGTACTTC. The encoded protein is CASSLTSGSTETQYF.

The V and J genes are TRBV18 and TRBJ2-2; D is perhaps TRBD1 (5 bases). The V gene's germline CDR1 is KGHSH and CDR2 LQKENI. This CDR3 has 15 amino acids. V lost 8 bases, J lost 4 bases, and 17 bases lay in between. The CDR3 here is CASRQDIISTGELFF. Here the CDR3 DNA reads TGTGCCAGCCGCCAGGACATAATTTCCACCGGGGAGCTGTTTTTT.

The chain joins TRBV28 to TRBJ1-4; D might be TRBD1 (5 bases). Germline assignment: CDR1 MDHEN and CDR2 SYDVKM. Trimming shortened V by 4 bases and J by 4 bases, and 13 bases separated the two germline ends. CDR3 length: 15 residues. CDR3 in amino acids: CASSSPGGGNEKLFF. CDR3 nucleotide sequence: TGTGCCAGCAGTTCCCCGGGGGGGGGTAATGAAAAACTGTTTTTT.

This clone turned up a few times. V gene TRBV28 combines with J gene TRBJ2-7; 9 positions agree with TRBD1. Germline V gene data show CDR1 as MDHEN and CDR2 as SYDVKM. With 6 bases clipped from V and 3 bases from J, the junction kept 6 bases outside the gene matches. The CDR3 has 14 amino acids. The CDR3 bases are TGTGCCAGCAGGGGGACAGGGAGGAGCTACGAGCAGTACTTC. This encodes CASRGTGRSYEQYF.

The chain carries TRBV2 and TRBJ2-1; D is possibly TRBD2 (6 bases). Germline values: CDR1 SNHLY, CDR2 FYNNEI. V was shortened by 8 bases and J by 4 bases, with 12 bases between the two germline ends. The CDR3 is 13 amino acids. The DNA of the CDR3 is TGTGCCAGCGCCGAGGGACTTTACAATGAGCAGTTCTTC. Protein product: CASAEGLYNEQFF.

The chain is built from TRBV18 and TRBJ2-7, with 12 bases identical to TRBD2. Unmatched junction bases numbered 9, after V lost 6 bases and J lost 3 bases. The CDR3 contains 16 residues. In germline, CDR1 is KGHSH, CDR2 LQKENI. The CDR3 region is CASSPILTSGSYEQYF. DNA of the CDR3: TGTGCCAGCTCCCCTATCCTGACTAGCGGGAGCTACGAGCAGTACTTC.